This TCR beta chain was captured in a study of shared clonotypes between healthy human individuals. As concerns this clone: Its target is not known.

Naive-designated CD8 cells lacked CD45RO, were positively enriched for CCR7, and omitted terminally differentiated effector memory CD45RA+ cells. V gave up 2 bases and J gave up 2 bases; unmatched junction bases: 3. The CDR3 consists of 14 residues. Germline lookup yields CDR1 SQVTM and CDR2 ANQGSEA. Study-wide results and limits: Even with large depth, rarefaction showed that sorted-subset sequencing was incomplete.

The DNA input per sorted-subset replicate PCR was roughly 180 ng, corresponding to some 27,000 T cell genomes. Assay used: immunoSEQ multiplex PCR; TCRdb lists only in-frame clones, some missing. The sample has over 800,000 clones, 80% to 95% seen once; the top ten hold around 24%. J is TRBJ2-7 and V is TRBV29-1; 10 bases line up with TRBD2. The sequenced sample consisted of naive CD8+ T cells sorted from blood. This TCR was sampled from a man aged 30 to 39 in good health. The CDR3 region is CSVETSGTAYEQYF. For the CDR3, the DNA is TGCAGCGTTGAAACTAGCGGGACCGCCTACGAGCAGTACTTC.